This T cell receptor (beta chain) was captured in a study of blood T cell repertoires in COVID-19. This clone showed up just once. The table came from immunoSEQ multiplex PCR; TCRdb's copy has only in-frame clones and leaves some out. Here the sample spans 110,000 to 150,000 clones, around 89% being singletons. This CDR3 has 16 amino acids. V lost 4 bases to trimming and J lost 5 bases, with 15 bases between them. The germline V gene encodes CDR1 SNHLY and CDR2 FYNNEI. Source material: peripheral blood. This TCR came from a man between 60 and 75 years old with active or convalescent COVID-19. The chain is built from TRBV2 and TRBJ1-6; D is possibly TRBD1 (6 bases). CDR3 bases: TGTGCCAGCAGTGCCCGAGAAGGGGGAAATAATTCACCCCTCCACTTT. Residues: CASSAREGGNNSPLHF.